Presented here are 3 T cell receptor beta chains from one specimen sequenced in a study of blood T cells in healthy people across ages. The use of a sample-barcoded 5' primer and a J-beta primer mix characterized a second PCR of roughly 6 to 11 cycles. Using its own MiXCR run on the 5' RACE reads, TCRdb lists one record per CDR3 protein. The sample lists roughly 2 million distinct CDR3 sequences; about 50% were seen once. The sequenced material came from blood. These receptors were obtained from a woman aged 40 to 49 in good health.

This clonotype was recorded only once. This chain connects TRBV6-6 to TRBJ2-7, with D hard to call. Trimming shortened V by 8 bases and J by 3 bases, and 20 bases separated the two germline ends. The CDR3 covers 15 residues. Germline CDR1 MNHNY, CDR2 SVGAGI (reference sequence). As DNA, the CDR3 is TGTGCCAGCTGTCCTCTGATGGAGATCCTCTACGAGCAGTACTTC. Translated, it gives CASCPLMEILYEQYF.

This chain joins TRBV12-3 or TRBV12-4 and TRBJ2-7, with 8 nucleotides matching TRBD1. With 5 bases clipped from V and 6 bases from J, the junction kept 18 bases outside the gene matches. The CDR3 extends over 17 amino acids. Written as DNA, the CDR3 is TGTGCCAGCAGTCCCCGAGGAACAACATACAGGGGGTCCGAGCAGTACTTC. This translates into CASSPRGTTYRGSEQYF.

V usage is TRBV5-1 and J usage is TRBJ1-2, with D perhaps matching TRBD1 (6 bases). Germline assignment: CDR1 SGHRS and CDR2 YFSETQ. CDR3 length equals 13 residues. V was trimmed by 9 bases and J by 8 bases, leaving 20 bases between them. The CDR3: CAIPRDTGVGYTF. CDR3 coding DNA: TGCGCCATTCCCCGGGACACGGGGGTCGGCTACACCTTC.